This T cell receptor beta chain was observed in a study of CD8+ T cells in alopecia areata. V was clipped by 3 bases and J by 3 bases, with 9 bases between them. Germline-derived CDR1 and CDR2 are SGHDT and YYEEEE. This CDR3 has 13 amino acids. Investigators isolated RNA and reverse transcribed it into cDNA to act as the sequencing template. Only in-frame clones appear in the TCRdb table, and some are missing; sequencing was by immunoSEQ multiplex PCR. The top ten clones hold under 20% of a sample with around 29,000 clones, over 65% of them seen once. The TCR comes from a human donor with alopecia areata. The sequencing sample was made of NKG2D-low CD8+ T cells sorted from blood. This rearrangement joins TRBV5-6 to TRBJ2-5; tentative D call: TRBD1 (5 bases). This CDR3 reads CASSSGLEETQYF. The DNA of the CDR3 is TGTGCCAGCAGCTCAGGGCTCGAAGAGACCCAGTACTTC.